This entry describes one TCR beta chain. Its antigen is unidentified. Samples were sequenced at Survey level, maximum 500,000 reads. Assay used: immunoSEQ multiplex PCR; TCRdb lists only in-frame clones, some missing. The data show 50,000 to 65,000 clones, 70% to 90% seen once. This sample was included in a study of pediatric ulcerative colitis. Ulcerative colitis patients received no immunosuppressive medication before the diagnostic colonoscopy. Per the germline V gene, CDR1 is PRHDT and CDR2 is FYEKMQ (reference sequence). This CDR3 spans 14 amino acids. V dropped 5 bases and J dropped 5; count of bases not matched to a gene: 8. Findings of the study overall: A couple of rectal clonotypes were found only in ulcerative colitis patients, all of them.

The chain has TRBV13 and TRBJ1-1; 7 nucleotides agree with TRBD1. The sequence derives from a boy younger than 18 with severe ulcerative colitis. Sequenced: blood. The CDR3 sequence is CASSPRQGRTEAFF. CDR3 sequence (DNA): TGTGCCAGCAGCCCGCGACAGGGTCGTACTGAAGCTTTCTTT.